A single sample gave rise to the 30 T cell receptor beta chains below, sequenced in a study of PD-1 blockade in mismatch repair-deficient tumors. TCRdb keeps only in-frame clones here, not all; method: immunoSEQ multiplex PCR. The table has about 39,000 clones, approximately 80% seen once. Sequencing was performed on PBMCs, taken 38 weeks after starting pembrolizumab. The receptors shown here come from an adult with mismatch repair-deficient cancer.

This rearrangement joins TRBV19 to TRBJ2-5; 8 nucleotides agree with TRBD1. The germline V gene has CDR1 LNHDA and CDR2 SQIVND (reference sequence). The CDR3 contains 15 residues. After removal of 4 bases from V and 4 bases from J, the junction contained 8 bases not matched to a gene. The CDR3 sequence: CASSRLGDRLETQYF. The CDR3 DNA reads TGTGCCAGTAGTAGGCTAGGGGACAGGCTAGAGACCCAGTACTTC.

This rearrangement joins TRBV5-8 to TRBJ2-3; tentatively, D is TRBD1 (6 bases). V lost 0 bases, J lost 3 bases, and 8 bases lay in between. Germline V gene data show CDR1 as SGHTS and CDR2 as YDEGEE. The CDR3 spans 14 residues. CDR3 protein: CASSLDRVTDTQYF. CDR3 DNA: TGTGCCAGCAGCTTGGACAGGGTTACAGATACGCAGTATTTT.

The chain links TRBV30 to TRBJ1-6, with a tentative D call TRBD1 (6 bases). Germline V gives CDR1 GTSNPN, CDR2 SVGIG (reference sequence). V was cut by 7 bases and J by 1 base, with 11 bases left in between. The CDR3 contains 14 residues. CDR3 DNA: TGTGCCTTTTCAGGGGTGTCCTATAATTCACCCCTCCACTTT. Translating gives CAFSGVSYNSPLHF. The full variable domain, with the rest looked up from reference TRBV30 and TRBJ1-6, is SQTIHQWPATLVQPVGSPLSLECTVEGTSNPNLYWYRQAAGRGLQLLFYSVGIGQISSEVPQNLSASRPQDRQFILSSKKLLLSDSGFYLCAFSGVSYNSPLHFGNGTRLTVT.

V gene TRBV6-5 combines with J gene TRBJ1-6, with a weak D call TRBD1 (5 bases). V lost 0 bases and J 9 bases, leaving 12 bases between the germline ends. The CDR3 sequence is 15 residues long. Germline CDR1 is MNHEY and CDR2 is SVGAGI. The CDR3 bases are TGTGCCAGCAGTTACTCGTGGACGGGGGGTTCACCCCTCCACTTT. Encoded protein: CASSYSWTGGSPLHF.

The chain is built from TRBV5-1 and TRBJ2-2; D call uncertain. CDR3 length: 17 residues. The germline V gene encodes CDR1 SGHRS and CDR2 YFSETQ. The V end was cut by 0 bases, the J end by 1 base, with 13 bases between. The CDR3 region is CASSLGPGFENTGELFF. CDR3 nucleotides: TGCGCCAGCAGCTTGGGTCCAGGTTTCGAGAACACCGGGGAGCTGTTTTTT.

With respect to this clone: The sample carries other DNA sequences with the same CDR3. The chain couples TRBV28 to TRBJ2-3; 10 nucleotides align to TRBD2. The CDR3 totals 15 residues. CDR1 MDHEN and CDR2 SYDVKM come from the germline V gene. Germline trimming cut 4 bases from V and 2 bases from J; bases unmatched to any gene: 3. The CDR3 loop reads CASSSLAGFTDTQYF. In DNA, the CDR3 is TGTGCCAGCAGTTCACTAGCGGGATTCACAGATACGCAGTATTTT.

This chain joins TRBV6-5 and TRBJ2-7, with 7 bases fitting TRBD1. The CDR3 is 15 residues long. Germline values: CDR1 MNHEY, CDR2 SVGAGI. Trimming took 4 bases from V and 4 from J; bases not matched to a gene: 10. CDR3 amino acids: CASSSAGTAAYEQYF. The CDR3 region has the DNA TGTGCCAGCAGTTCCGCCGGGACAGCAGCTTACGAGCAGTACTTC.

The chain recombines TRBV7-2 with TRBJ2-7; 12 bases are a match to TRBD2. The germline V gene has CDR1 SGHTA and CDR2 FQGNSA. V trimming: 1 base; J trimming: 5 bases; junction bases outside the gene matches: 0. CDR3 length: 14 amino acids. The CDR3 here is CASSLGLAGDEQYF. CDR3 DNA: TGTGCCAGCAGCTTAGGACTAGCGGGAGACGAGCAGTACTTC.

The rearrangement uses TRBV30 and TRBJ1-1; 8 bases match TRBD1. Germline-derived CDR1 and CDR2 are GTSNPN and SVGIG (reference sequence). The CDR3 consists of 14 residues. Germline trimming cut 5 bases from V and 1 base from J; bases unmatched to any gene: 6. CDR3 bases: TGTGCCTGGGACGAGGACAGGGCGAACACTGAAGCTTTCTTT. The encoded protein is CAWDEDRANTEAFF. Using reference TRBV30 and TRBJ1-1 for the parts outside the CDR3, the full variable domain is SQTIHQWPATLVQPVGSPLSLECTVEGTSNPNLYWYRQAAGRGLQLLFYSVGIGQISSEVPQNLSASRPQDRQFILSSKKLLLSDSGFYLCAWDEDRANTEAFFGQGTRLTVV.

The CDR3 reads CASSQEGRGGFTDTQYF. The CDR3 coding sequence is TGCGCCAGCAGTCAGGAGGGCCGCGGGGGTTTCACAGATACGCAGTATTTT. V is TRBV5-1 and J is TRBJ2-3; 7 positions agree with TRBD2. There are 17 residues in the CDR3. V lost 5 bases to trimming and J lost 2 bases; unmatched junction nucleotides: 14. Germline assignment: CDR1 SGHRS and CDR2 YFSETQ. The complete variable domain, with remaining parts taken from reference TRBV5-1 and TRBJ2-3, reads KAGVTQTPRYLIKTRGQQVTLSCSPISGHRSVSWYQQTPGQGLQFLFEYFSETQRNKGNFPGRFSGRQFSNSRSEMNVSTLELGDSALYLCASSQEGRGGFTDTQYFGPGTRLTVL.

The chain recombines TRBV30 with TRBJ2-7; D is ambiguous. V lost 2 bases and J 0 bases, leaving 8 bases between the germline ends. Germline V gene lookup returns CDR1 GTSNPN and CDR2 SVGIG (reference sequence). The CDR3 is 13 amino acids. The CDR3 loop is CAWSRDTSYEQYF. DNA for the CDR3: TGTGCCTGGAGTCGCGATACCTCCTACGAGCAGTACTTC.

The chain recombines TRBV14 with TRBJ2-3; no reliable D call. This CDR3 comprises 13 residues. Trimming took off 3 bases at V and 10 bases at J, with 14 bases between the two ends. CDR1 and CDR2 (germline): SGHDN, FVKESK. CDR3 protein: CASSHFDDEAQYF. CDR3 nucleotides: TGTGCCAGCAGCCACTTTGATGATGAGGCGCAGTATTTT.

The rearrangement uses TRBV27 and TRBJ2-1; no reliable D call. Germline V gene lookup returns CDR1 MNHEY and CDR2 SMNVEV (reference sequence). Trimming cost V 6 bases and J 6 bases, with 9 bases left between them. The CDR3 spans 12 residues. The CDR3 nucleotides are TGTGCCAGCAGACGAATGGCCAATGAGCAGTTCTTC. Residues: CASRRMANEQFF.

This clone was observed once. This chain links TRBV30 with TRBJ2-1, with TRBD2 matching 7 bases. The CDR3 has 16 residues. The V gene end was trimmed by 3 bases and the J gene end by 3 bases; junction bases not matched to a gene: 11. Germline CDR1 reads GTSNPN; CDR2 reads SVGIG (reference sequence). CDR3 loop: CAWSPGGRAYYNEQFF. In nucleotides, the CDR3 is TGTGCCTGGAGCCCCGGGGGGAGGGCCTACTACAATGAGCAGTTCTTC.

The chain is built from TRBV7-3 and TRBJ1-2; D is unresolved. Germline V gives CDR1 SGHTA, CDR2 FQGTGA. The CDR3 length is 13 residues. V lost 2 bases, J lost 14 bases, and 18 bases lay in between. For the CDR3, the DNA is TGTGCCAGCAGCTTATCCCCAGACGCGGCTGGTACCTTC. It yields the protein CASSLSPDAAGTF.

V is TRBV30 and J is TRBJ2-3, with D possibly TRBD2 on 5 matching bases. Germline assignment: CDR1 GTSNPN and CDR2 SVGIG (reference sequence). V was cut by 3 bases and J by 0 bases, with 16 bases left in between. The CDR3 is 16 amino acids. CDR3 amino acids: CAWSILGRGSTDTQYF. In nucleotides, the CDR3 is TGTGCCTGGAGCATCCTAGGAAGAGGGAGCACAGATACGCAGTATTTT.

This clone was detected only once. The chain is built from TRBV5-1 and TRBJ2-3, with TRBD2 matching 11 bases. Germline V gene data show CDR1 as SGHRS and CDR2 as YFSETQ. V was clipped by 3 bases and J by 9 bases; unmatched bases: 9. The CDR3 runs to 15 residues. CDR3 sequence (DNA): TGCGCCAGCAGCTCCACTAGCGGGAGCGGTCAAACGCAGTATTTT. Amino acid sequence: CASSSTSGSGQTQYF. Looking up the rest from reference TRBV5-1 and TRBJ2-3 gives the full variable domain: KAGVTQTPRYLIKTRGQQVTLSCSPISGHRSVSWYQQTPGQGLQFLFEYFSETQRNKGNFPGRFSGRQFSNSRSEMNVSTLELGDSALYLCASSSTSGSGQTQYFGPGTRLTVL.

J is TRBJ2-3 and V is TRBV10-3; TRBD2 aligns across 11 bases. The CDR3 sequence is 14 residues long. After removal of 8 bases from V and 4 bases from J, the junction contained 5 bases not matched to a gene. From germline, CDR1 is ENHRY and CDR2 SYGVKD. CDR3: CAIQLAGDSDTQYF. CDR3 DNA sequence: TGTGCCATCCAACTAGCGGGAGACTCAGATACGCAGTATTTT.

This clone was detected a few times. This chain connects TRBV18 to TRBJ2-7, with D maybe TRBD1 (6 bases). The CDR3 length is 12 residues. CDR1 is KGHSH and CDR2 is LQKENI in the germline V gene. The V gene lost 4 bases and the J gene lost 3 bases, with 7 bases spanning the gap. CDR3 loop: CASSQGGYEQYF. The DNA for the CDR3 is TGTGCCAGCTCACAAGGGGGCTACGAGCAGTACTTC.

The CDR3 bases are TGTGCCAGTATTCCGACAGGGAAAGACCCCTACAATGAGCAGTTCTTC. It specifies CASIPTGKDPYNEQFF. The V gene is TRBV19, the J gene TRBJ2-1; 7 nucleotides line up with TRBD1. Germline values: CDR1 LNHDA, CDR2 SQIVND (reference sequence). The length of the CDR3 is 16 residues. V lost 7 bases to trimming and J lost 2 bases; unmatched junction nucleotides: 11.

To note about this clone: Germline and junction disagree at one end, which may indicate a read error. The CDR3 loop is CASSLDRVQLFF. The CDR3 DNA sequence: TGTGCCAGCAGCCTAGACAGGGTGCAACTGTTTTTT. The chain recombines TRBV11-2 with TRBJ1-4, with 7 bases lining up with TRBD1. Germline values: CDR1 SGHAT, CDR2 FQNNGV. The CDR3 length is 12 residues.

V gene TRBV11-2 combines with J gene TRBJ2-5, with D unclear. The CDR3 covers 13 residues. V lost 3 bases, J lost 0 bases, and 5 bases lay in between. CDR1 and CDR2 (germline): SGHAT, FQNNGV. Here the CDR3 reads CASSFTNQETQYF. The CDR3 DNA is TGTGCCAGCAGCTTTACTAACCAAGAGACCCAGTACTTC.

The rearrangement links TRBV2 to TRBJ1-5; 7 bases agree with TRBD1. Germline CDR1 is SNHLY and CDR2 is FYNNEI. V trimming: 6 bases; J trimming: 4 bases; junction bases outside the gene matches: 9. This CDR3 comprises 15 residues. Here the CDR3 DNA reads TGTGCCAGCAGCACCGGGACAGTCCCTAATCAGCCCCAGCATTTT. Translating gives CASSTGTVPNQPQHF.

This chain joins TRBV28 and TRBJ1-2; the D gene is possibly TRBD1 (5 bases). The V and J ends lost 6 bases and 2 bases respectively, with 10 bases between them. This CDR3 spans 13 amino acids. Germline V gene lookup returns CDR1 MDHEN and CDR2 SYDVKM. CDR3 residues: CASSEGLNYGYTF. CDR3 sequence (DNA): TGTGCCAGCAGCGAGGGACTGAACTATGGCTACACCTTC.

The table lists this clone with a few counts. The J gene is TRBJ2-7, the V gene TRBV27, with D perhaps TRBD1 (5 bases). The germline V and J ends were trimmed by 0 bases and 1 base, with 13 bases remaining between them. The germline V gene has CDR1 MNHEY and CDR2 SMNVEV (reference sequence). This CDR3 has 16 amino acids. Here the CDR3 DNA reads TGTGCCAGCAGTTTATCGAGACCCAGGGAATCCTACGAGCAGTACTTC. Its protein is CASSLSRPRESYEQYF.

This clone was recorded a few times. This chain links TRBV5-1 with TRBJ2-1; 7 nucleotides line up with TRBD1. The CDR3 extends over 16 amino acids. Germline V CDR1 and CDR2: SGHRS, YFSETQ. V shed 4 bases, J shed 6 bases, and the junction held 13 bases outside the gene matches. As DNA, the CDR3 is TGCGCCAGCAGCACCTACAGGGGCCCCCCCATCAATGAGCAGTTCTTC. It translates to CASSTYRGPPINEQFF.

Here the CDR3 DNA reads TGTGCCAGCAGCTTACACGGGAGCTCCTACGAGCAGTACTTC. This sequence encodes CASSLHGSSYEQYF. This sequence joins TRBV7-6 and TRBJ2-7, with D maybe TRBD2 (6 bases). The CDR3 totals 14 residues. The V and J ends lost 2 bases and 0 bases respectively, with 8 bases between them. CDR1 and CDR2 (germline): SGHVS, FNYEAQ.

The chain couples TRBV5-1 to TRBJ1-2; 10 positions agree with TRBD1. The V segment lost 5 bases and the J segment 5 bases; nucleotides outside the gene matches: 9. The CDR3 totals 15 residues. Germline-derived CDR1 and CDR2 are SGHRS and YFSETQ. CDR3 loop: CASRRQGAGTYGYTF. CDR3 DNA sequence: TGCGCCAGCAGACGACAGGGGGCGGGTACTTATGGCTACACCTTC.

This clone was recorded only once. This chain connects TRBV18 to TRBJ1-1; TRBD1 is a possible D gene (6 bases). CDR1 and CDR2 from the germline V gene are KGHSH and LQKENI. CDR3 size: 13 residues. Trimming removed 1 base at V and 8 bases at J, with 11 bases between. This CDR3 is CASSPQGDLEAFF. The DNA for the CDR3 is TGTGCCAGCTCACCACAGGGGGACCTAGAAGCTTTCTTT.

This clone was recorded a few times. The rearrangement uses TRBV7-2 and TRBJ2-7; D gene unclear. The CDR3 has 11 residues. With 4 bases removed from V and 5 bases from J, the gap between germline ends came to 6 bases. Germline CDR1 is SGHTA and CDR2 is FQGNSA. CDR3 DNA: TGTGCCAGCAGCTCACTCCACGAGCAGTACTTC. Encoded protein: CASSSLHEQYF.